This paragraph reports one T cell receptor beta chain. Its specific antigen is unknown. The record has no base qualities; no much larger clone is one base away. The data are from a study of T cell changes during pregnancy in multiple sclerosis (dated by TCRdb to about 2019). About the investigation overall: In women with multiple sclerosis, the researchers looked at how the T cell repertoire shifted as pregnancy progressed.

The library was built by means of the immunoSEQ multiplex PCR assay. TCRdb obtained this table from immuneACCESS and retained in-frame rearrangements with V and J assigned. These tables miss some clones; where compared with another copy, unresolved V genes account for less than half of the shortfall, and the remainder is unexplained. This sample holds about 56,000 clones; around nine tenths were observed only once. The ten top clones hold roughly 2% of the sample. V is clipped by 4 bases and J by 1 base, and the sequence between their germline boundaries is 8 bases long. CDR1 and CDR2 (SGHRS, YFSETQ) derive from the germline V gene. CDR3 length: 13 amino acids, cysteine to phenylalanine. Kept here is only the CDR3 DNA, which spans 39 bases and is read in frame from base 1.

The specimen was peripheral blood, collected in the first trimester of pregnancy. The clonotype was recovered from a female donor in good health, enrolled as a control in a pregnancy study. The chain was built from TRBV5-1 and TRBJ1-1; TRBD1 is perhaps the D gene, given 5 matching bases. The DNA sequence is as follows: TGCGCCAGCAGCCTCACAGGGAACACTGAAGCTTTCTTT. Its protein reads: CASSLTGNTEAFF.